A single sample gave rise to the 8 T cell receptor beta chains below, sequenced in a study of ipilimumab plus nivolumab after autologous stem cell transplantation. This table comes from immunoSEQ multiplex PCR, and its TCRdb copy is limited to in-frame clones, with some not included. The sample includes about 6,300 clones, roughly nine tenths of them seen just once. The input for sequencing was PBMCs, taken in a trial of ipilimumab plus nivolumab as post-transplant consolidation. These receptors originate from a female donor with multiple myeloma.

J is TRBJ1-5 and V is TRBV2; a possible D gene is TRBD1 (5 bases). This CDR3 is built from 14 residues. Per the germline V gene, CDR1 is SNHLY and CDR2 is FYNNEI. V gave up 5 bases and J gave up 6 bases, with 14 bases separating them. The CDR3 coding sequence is TGTGCCAGCAGTTGGGGGGAGGTAGGTCAGCCCCAGCATTTT. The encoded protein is CASSWGEVGQPQHF.

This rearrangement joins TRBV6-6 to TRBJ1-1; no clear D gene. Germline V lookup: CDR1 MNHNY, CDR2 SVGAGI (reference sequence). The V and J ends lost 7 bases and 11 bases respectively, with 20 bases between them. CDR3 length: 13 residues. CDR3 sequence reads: CASTRESPPEAFF. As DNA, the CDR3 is TGTGCCAGCACGAGGGAATCCCCCCCGGAGGCTTTCTTT.

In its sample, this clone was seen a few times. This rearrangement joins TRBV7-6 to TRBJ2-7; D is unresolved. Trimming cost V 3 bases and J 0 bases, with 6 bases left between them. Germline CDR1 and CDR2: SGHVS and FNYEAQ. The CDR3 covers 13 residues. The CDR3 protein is CASSFANSYEQYF. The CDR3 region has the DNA TGTGCCAGCAGCTTCGCCAACTCCTACGAGCAGTACTTC.

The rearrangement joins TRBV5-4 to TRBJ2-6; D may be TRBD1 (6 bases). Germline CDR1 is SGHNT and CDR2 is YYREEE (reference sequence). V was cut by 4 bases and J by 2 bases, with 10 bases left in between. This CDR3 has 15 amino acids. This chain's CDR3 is CASSPTGPGANVLTF. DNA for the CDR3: TGTGCCAGCAGCCCGACAGGCCCTGGGGCCAACGTCCTGACTTTC.

CDR3 sequence: CASSLERREYGQYF. The CDR3 nucleotides are TGCGCCAGCAGCTTGGAACGCCGGGAATATGGGCAGTACTTC. The chain joins TRBV5-1 to TRBJ2-7, with D possibly being TRBD2 (5 bases). Germline V CDR1 and CDR2: SGHRS, YFSETQ. The CDR3 runs 14 residues. The V and J ends lost 0 bases and 9 bases respectively, with 16 bases between them.

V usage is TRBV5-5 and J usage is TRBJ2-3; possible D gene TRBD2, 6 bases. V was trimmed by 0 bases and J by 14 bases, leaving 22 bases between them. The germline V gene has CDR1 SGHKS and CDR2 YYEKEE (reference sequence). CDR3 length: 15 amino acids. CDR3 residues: CASSLARGASLPPYF. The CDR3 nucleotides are TGTGCCAGCAGCTTGGCTCGCGGGGCTTCCCTCCCGCCGTATTTT.

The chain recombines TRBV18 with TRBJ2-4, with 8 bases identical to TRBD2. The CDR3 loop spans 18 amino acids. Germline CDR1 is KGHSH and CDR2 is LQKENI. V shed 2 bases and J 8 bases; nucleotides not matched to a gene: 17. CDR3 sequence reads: CASSPAGSGNSIGDIQYF. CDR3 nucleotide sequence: TGTGCCAGCTCACCAGCGGGTAGCGGGAACTCGATTGGTGACATTCAGTACTTC.

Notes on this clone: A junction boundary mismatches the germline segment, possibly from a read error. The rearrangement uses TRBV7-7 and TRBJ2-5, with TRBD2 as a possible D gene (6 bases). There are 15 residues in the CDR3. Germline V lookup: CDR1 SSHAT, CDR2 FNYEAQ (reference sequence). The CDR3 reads CASSLLPSEGETQYF. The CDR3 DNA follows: TGTGCTAGCAGCTTATTGCCTAGCGAGGGAGAGACCCAGTACTTC.